This T cell receptor beta chain was sequenced in a study of blood T cell repertoires in COVID-19 (dated by TCRdb to 2018 to 2021). In terms of the full investigation: The collaborator samples originated in the United States, Italy and Spain and spanned the acute and convalescent phases of COVID-19. The prospective study material was composed of cDNA or gDNA derived from T cells, B-cell-depleted T cells, or PBMCs. Subjects who had been exposed to COVID-19, were actively infected with it, or had recovered from it provided the deeply sampled blood TCRbeta repertoires that made up the dataset. The repertoires were released in a freely available public database intended as a resource for research on the immune response to SARS-CoV-2. The samples were drawn from two sources: the first 160 participants of the ongoing ImmuneRACE study, and 1,000 to 1,500 subjects contributed by 6 global collaborators. A de-identified subject ID, COVID-19 status, age in years and sex were almost always included in the sample metadata. Where available, HLA class I and class II types were obtained from metadata supplied by the sample provider rather than from assay-based typing.

A second Seattle source provided samples from volunteer blood donors who had recovered from COVID-19. Collaborating institutions collected whole blood in K2EDTA tubes following their own protocols. Collaborator samples were shipped for TCRbeta analysis as frozen whole blood, isolated PBMCs, or DNA extracted from either sample type. The immunoSEQ Assay, a bias-controlled multiplex PCR, was used to amplify TCRbeta CDR3 regions from genomic DNA. Per the source publication's procedure: Within the assay, amplification of reference gene primers was used to estimate how many nucleated cells each sample contained. To quantify the absolute abundance of each unique TCRbeta CDR3 rearrangement, sequence reads were collapsed and filtered. For each sample, productive Simpson clonality was calculated as the square root of Simpson's diversity index over productive rearrangements. TCRdb mirrors the immuneACCESS table, restricted to in-frame sequences. Some clones are absent from its copies; in checked studies, under half trace to an unresolved V gene, and the reason for the others is unknown. The V and J calls and clone size come from that table; D and trimming were worked out from the DNA. The sample yields approximately 150,000 clones; around 83% were counted once. Roughly a fifth of the sample belongs to the ten largest clones.

The count of this clone is one. The antigen it recognizes is unknown. The input lacks base qualities; no much larger clone sits a single base away. What the study reported, not specific to this receptor: Clinical and demographic metadata were provided uncurated, with the amount varying by source and participant.

A distance of 16 bases separates the germline ends of V and J, which lose 1 base and 9 bases respectively. CDR1 is given as SGHTA and CDR2 as FQGTGA, both from the germline V gene. Taken from cysteine to phenylalanine, the CDR3 has 14 residues. CDR3 DNA only is kept here, 42 bases in frame from base 1. The specimen was peripheral blood. Here the chain combines TRBV7-3 and TRBJ2-7, with a weak D call of TRBD2 (5 bases match). The receptor was derived from a woman in her 70s who had recovered from COVID-19. The DNA sequence is given as TGTGCCAGCAGCTTAAGCCCCCGAGACGCGGGGCAGTACTTC. Its coded protein is CASSLSPRDAGQYF.